The 8 T cell receptor beta chains given below trace back to one sample, sequenced in a study of T cell responses to AZD1222 COVID-19 vaccine. Clones were sequenced by immunoSEQ multiplex PCR, and TCRdb holds only the in-frame ones, with some missing. Among about 100,000 clones listed, 89% were seen once. The material was peripheral blood, obtained on day 0 of AZD1222 vaccination. Receptor source: an adult in good health.

The V and J genes are TRBV5-1 and TRBJ1-2; D is ambiguous. This CDR3 has 14 amino acids. Trimming left V 1 base short and J 8 bases short, with 15 bases between. Germline CDR1 and CDR2: SGHRS and YFSETQ. This chain's CDR3 is CASSLSFDSGGYTF. The CDR3 region has the DNA TGCGCCAGCAGCTTGTCTTTTGATAGCGGGGGCTACACCTTC.

The rearrangement links TRBV24-1 to TRBJ2-1; possible D gene TRBD1, 7 bases. V gave up 3 bases and J gave up 0 bases, with 11 bases separating them. The germline V gene encodes CDR1 KGHDR and CDR2 SFDVKD. This CDR3 is built from 16 residues. CDR3 amino acids: CATSDTRGASYNEQFF. The CDR3, as DNA: TGTGCCACCAGTGATACCAGGGGGGCCTCCTACAATGAGCAGTTCTTC.

CDR3 residues: CATLRGRTDNEQFF. The DNA for the CDR3 is TGTGCCACCCTTCGCGGGAGAACGGACAATGAGCAGTTCTTC. This chain links TRBV10-3 with TRBJ2-1, with 7 nucleotides matching TRBD2. Germline V gene sequence: CDR1 ENHRY, CDR2 SYGVKD. The trim removed 10 bases at V and 5 bases at J, leaving 11 bases unmatched. This CDR3 is built from 14 residues.

This clone appeared once. The genes are TRBV28 and TRBJ2-2, with TRBD1 matching 10 bases. This CDR3 comprises 16 residues. J gave up 4 bases and V 2 bases, and 4 bases lay outside the gene matches. Per germline, CDR1 MDHEN and CDR2 SYDVKM. CDR3 coding DNA: TGTGCCAGCAGTTTACTGACAGGGGGCATCACCGGGGAGCTGTTTTTT. Amino acid sequence: CASSLLTGGITGELFF.

This chain uses TRBV7-2 with TRBJ1-2, with D possibly matching TRBD1 (5 bases). V was cut by 1 base and J by 2 bases, with 14 bases left in between. This CDR3 comprises 16 residues. From germline, CDR1 is SGHTA and CDR2 FQGNSA. This chain's CDR3 is CASSLVVAGPNYGYTF. The CDR3 DNA reads TGTGCCAGCAGCTTAGTGGTCGCAGGGCCAAACTATGGCTACACCTTC.

This clone is a singleton in its sample. The rearrangement joins TRBV30 to TRBJ1-3; D gene ambiguous. The V gene lost 1 base and the J gene lost 7 bases, with 8 bases spanning the gap. CDR3 length: 12 residues. Germline CDR1 and CDR2: GTSNPN and SVGIG (reference sequence). CDR3 bases: TGTGCCTGGAGTGGGTTAGGGAACACCATATATTTT. It codes for CAWSGLGNTIYF.

The rearrangement joins TRBV21-1 to TRBJ1-2. TRBV21-1 is reported as a pseudogene. The CDR3 is made up of 14 amino acids. CDR3 DNA: TGTGCCAGCAGCAATATTAGGAGACCATATGGCTACACCTTC. It encodes CASSNIRRPYGYTF.

The chain has TRBV27 and TRBJ2-7; 7 positions match TRBD1. The CDR3 extends over 16 amino acids. Germline values: CDR1 MNHEY, CDR2 SMNVEV (reference sequence). Trimming removed 2 bases from V and 4 bases from J; junction bases left unmatched: 11. As DNA, the CDR3 is TGTGCCAGCAGTTTACTAAAGCCGACAGGGTCTTACGAGCAGTACTTC. It translates to CASSLLKPTGSYEQYF.